This TCR beta chain was sequenced during a study of blood T cell repertoires in COVID-19. The CDR3 contains 13 residues. The germline V gene has CDR1 SGHTA and CDR2 FQGNSA. Trimming pared 4 bases from V and 8 bases from J, leaving 14 bases between. This clone was counted between two and nine times. Here immunoSEQ multiplex PCR was the method, and the copy in TCRdb shows in-frame clones only, minus some. The repertoire consists of 300,000 to 350,000 clones, with 87% occurring once and the leading ten covering more than 7.5%. This chain uses TRBV7-2 with TRBJ1-2; perhaps TRBD1 as D (6 bases). The TCR sequence derives from a man aged 30 to 45 with COVID-19, enrolled during active disease. The sequenced sample consisted of peripheral blood. CDR3 protein: CASSSGQTRGYTF. In DNA, the CDR3 is TGTGCCAGCAGCTCAGGACAGACGAGGGGCTACACCTTC.